The T cell receptor (beta chain) described here comes from a study of T cell responses to AZD1222 COVID-19 vaccine. Overall study results and limits: Repertoires were obtained solely post-peak T cell response. Spike-specific TCR repertoires showed rising breadth and depth after two AZD1222 doses.

Data came from immunoSEQ multiplex PCR; TCRdb stores just in-frame clones and leaves some out. The table records more than 100,000 clones, about nine tenths of them present only once. Turning to this clone: As yet, its antigen is unknown.

This CDR3 contains 13 residues. CDR1 is MNHEY and CDR2 is SVGAGI in the germline V gene. V lost 7 bases to trimming and J lost 4 bases; unmatched junction nucleotides: 6. This clonotype was obtained from an adult in good health. The genes are TRBV6-5 and TRBJ1-2; 7 bases match TRBD1. Sequencing used peripheral blood, obtained on day 0 of AZD1222 vaccination. CDR3 in amino acids: CASISGGIYGYTF. In DNA form, the CDR3 reads TGTGCCAGCATATCAGGGGGTATCTATGGCTACACCTTC.